This T cell receptor beta chain was sequenced for a study of T cell responses to AZD1222 COVID-19 vaccine. Worth noting for this clone: The antigen remains unidentified.

CDR3 length: 13 amino acids. Germline assignment: CDR1 LNHNV and CDR2 YYDKDF (reference sequence). V was cut by 4 bases and J by 5 bases, with 12 bases left in between. Method: immunoSEQ multiplex PCR; TCRdb's copy keeps in-frame clones and lacks some. This table has around 180,000 clones, 87% appearing once. Overall study findings and caveats: Clonal diversity was possibly underestimated, and the donors were mostly white British, with more females. Reportedly, nearly half the spike-specific TCRs target unmutated variant regions. Baseline seropositivity occurred in only a handful of AZD1222 recipients. CD4 TCRs linked to vaccination spanned spike, dominating at 160-218 and 743-854.

This clonotype was sampled from an adult in good health. Sample: peripheral blood, taken on day 0 of MenACWY control vaccination. The chain links TRBV15 to TRBJ2-7, with D possibly matching TRBD1 (6 bases). Here the CDR3 reads CATSTPTGNEQYF. CDR3 DNA: TGTGCCACCAGCACCCCGACAGGCAACGAGCAGTACTTC.